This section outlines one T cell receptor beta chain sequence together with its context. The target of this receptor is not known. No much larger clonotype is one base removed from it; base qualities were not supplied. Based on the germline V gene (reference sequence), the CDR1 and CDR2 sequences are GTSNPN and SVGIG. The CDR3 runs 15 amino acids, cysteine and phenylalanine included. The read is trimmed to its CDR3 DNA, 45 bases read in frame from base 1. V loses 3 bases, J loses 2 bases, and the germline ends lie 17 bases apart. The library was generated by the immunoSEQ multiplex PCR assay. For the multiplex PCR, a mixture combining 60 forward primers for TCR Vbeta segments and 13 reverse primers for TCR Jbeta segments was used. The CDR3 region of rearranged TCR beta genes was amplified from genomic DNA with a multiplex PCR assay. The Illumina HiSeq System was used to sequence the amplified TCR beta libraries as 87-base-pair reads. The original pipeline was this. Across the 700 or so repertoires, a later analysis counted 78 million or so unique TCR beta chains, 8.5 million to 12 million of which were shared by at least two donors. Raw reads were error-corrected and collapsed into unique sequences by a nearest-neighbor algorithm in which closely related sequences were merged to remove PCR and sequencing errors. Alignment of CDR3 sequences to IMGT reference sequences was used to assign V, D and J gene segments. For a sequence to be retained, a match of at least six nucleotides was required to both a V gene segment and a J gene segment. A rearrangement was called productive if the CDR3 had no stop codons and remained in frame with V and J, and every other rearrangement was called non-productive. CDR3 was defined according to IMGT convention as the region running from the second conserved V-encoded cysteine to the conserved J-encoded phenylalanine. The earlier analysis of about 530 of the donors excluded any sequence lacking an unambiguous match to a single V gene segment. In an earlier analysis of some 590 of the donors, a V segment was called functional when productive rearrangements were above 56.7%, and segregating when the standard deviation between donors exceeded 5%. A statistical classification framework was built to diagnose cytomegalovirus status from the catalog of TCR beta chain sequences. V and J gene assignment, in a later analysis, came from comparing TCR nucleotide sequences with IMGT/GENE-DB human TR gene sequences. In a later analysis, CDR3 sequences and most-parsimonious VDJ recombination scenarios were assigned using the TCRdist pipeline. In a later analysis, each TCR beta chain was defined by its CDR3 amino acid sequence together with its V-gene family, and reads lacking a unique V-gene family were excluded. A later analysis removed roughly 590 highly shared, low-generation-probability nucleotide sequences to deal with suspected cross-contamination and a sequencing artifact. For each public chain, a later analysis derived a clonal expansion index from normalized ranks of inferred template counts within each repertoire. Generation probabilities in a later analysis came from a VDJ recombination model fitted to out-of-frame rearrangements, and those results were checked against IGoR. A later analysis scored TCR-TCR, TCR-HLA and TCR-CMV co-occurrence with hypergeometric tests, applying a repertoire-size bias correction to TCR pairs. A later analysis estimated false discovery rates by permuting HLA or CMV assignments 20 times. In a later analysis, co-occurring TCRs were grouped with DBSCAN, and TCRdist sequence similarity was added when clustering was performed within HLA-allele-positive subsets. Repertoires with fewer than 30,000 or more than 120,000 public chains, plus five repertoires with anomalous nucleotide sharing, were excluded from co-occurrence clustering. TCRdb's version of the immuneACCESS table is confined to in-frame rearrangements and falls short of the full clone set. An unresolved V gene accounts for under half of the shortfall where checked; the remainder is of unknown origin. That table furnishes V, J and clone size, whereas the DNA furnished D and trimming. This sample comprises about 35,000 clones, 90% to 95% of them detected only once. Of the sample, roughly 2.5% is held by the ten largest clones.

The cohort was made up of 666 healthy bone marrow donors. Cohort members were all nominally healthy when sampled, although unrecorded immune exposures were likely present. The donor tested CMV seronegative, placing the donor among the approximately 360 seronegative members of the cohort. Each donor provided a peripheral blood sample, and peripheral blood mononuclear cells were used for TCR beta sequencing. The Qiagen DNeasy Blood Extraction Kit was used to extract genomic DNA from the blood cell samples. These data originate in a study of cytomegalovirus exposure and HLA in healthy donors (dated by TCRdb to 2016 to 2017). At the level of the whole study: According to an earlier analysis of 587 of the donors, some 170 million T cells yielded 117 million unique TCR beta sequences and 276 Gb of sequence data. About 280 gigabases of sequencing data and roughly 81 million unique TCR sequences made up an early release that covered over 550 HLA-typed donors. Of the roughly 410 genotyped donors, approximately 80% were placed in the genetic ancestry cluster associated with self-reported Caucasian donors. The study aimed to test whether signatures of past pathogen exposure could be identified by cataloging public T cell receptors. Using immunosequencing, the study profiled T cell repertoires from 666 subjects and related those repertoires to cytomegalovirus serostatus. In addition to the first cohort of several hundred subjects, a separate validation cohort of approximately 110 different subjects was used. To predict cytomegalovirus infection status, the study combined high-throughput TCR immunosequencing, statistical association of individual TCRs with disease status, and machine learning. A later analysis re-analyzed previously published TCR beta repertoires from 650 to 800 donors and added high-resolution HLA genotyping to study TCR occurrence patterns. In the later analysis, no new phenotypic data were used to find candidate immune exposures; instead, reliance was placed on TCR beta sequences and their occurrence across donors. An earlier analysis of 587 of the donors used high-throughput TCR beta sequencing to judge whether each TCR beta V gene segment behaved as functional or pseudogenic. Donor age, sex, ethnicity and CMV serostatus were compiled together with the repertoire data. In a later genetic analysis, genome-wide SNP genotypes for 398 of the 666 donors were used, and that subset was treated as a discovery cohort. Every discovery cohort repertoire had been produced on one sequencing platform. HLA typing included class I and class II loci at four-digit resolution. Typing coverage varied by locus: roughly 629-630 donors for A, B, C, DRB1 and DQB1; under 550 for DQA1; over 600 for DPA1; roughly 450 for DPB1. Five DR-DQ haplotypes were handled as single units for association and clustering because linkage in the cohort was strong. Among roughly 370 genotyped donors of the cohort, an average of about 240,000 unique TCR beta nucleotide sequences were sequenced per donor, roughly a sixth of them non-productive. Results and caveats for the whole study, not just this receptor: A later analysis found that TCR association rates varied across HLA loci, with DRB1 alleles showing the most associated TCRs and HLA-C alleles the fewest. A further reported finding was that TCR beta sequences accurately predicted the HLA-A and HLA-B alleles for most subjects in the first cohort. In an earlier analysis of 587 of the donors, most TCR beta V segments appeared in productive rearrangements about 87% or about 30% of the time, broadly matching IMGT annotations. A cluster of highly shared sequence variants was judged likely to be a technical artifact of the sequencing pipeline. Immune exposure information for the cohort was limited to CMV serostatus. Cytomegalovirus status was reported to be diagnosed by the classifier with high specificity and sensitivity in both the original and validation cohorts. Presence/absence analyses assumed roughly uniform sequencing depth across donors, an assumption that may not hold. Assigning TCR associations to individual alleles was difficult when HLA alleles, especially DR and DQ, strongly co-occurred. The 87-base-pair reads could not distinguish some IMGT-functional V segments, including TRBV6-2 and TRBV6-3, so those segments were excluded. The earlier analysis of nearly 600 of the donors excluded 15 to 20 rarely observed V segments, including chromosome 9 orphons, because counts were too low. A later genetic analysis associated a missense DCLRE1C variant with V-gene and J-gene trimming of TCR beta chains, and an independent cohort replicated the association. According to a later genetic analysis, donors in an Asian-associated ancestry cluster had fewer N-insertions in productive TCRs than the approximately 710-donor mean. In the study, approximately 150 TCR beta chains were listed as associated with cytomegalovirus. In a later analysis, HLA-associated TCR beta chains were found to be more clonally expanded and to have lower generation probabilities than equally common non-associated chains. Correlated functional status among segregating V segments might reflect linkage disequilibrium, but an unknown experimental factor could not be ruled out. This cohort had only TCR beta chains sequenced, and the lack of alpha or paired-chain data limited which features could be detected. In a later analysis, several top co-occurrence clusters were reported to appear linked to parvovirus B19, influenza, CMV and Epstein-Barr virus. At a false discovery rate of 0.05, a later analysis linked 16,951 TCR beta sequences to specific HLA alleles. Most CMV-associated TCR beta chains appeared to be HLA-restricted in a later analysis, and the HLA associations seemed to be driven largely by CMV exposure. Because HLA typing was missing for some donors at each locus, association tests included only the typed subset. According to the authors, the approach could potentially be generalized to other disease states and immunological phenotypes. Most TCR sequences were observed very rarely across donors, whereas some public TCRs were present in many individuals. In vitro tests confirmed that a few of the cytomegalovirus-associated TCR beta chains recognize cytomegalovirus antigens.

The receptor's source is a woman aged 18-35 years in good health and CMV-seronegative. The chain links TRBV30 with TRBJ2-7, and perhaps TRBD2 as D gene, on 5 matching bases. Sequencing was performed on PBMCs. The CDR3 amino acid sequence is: CAWRYSYSGTYEQYF. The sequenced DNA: TGTGCCTGGAGATACTCATATTCGGGGACCTACGAGCAGTACTTC.